Listed below are T cell receptor beta chains from one sample, sequenced in a study of blood T cell repertoires in COVID-19. Sequencing used immunoSEQ multiplex PCR; TCRdb keeps in-frame clones, though not all of them. The sample gives roughly 210,000 clones, 84% of which show up once; 8% to 11% is in the top ten. Sequenced input: peripheral blood. Receptors were obtained from an elderly woman with COVID-19, enrolled during active disease. Both conserved end residues are part of each CDR3. The D gene is left open where the match is weak. Rows give clone size only sometimes, using once, few, many, or a class for an expanded clone.

J gene,clone size,D gene,CDR3 length,V gene,CDR3 protein,CDR3 DNA
TRBJ1-2,once,TRBD1,15,TRBV27,CASSSPGQGGYGYTF,TGTGCCAGCAGTTCCCCGGGACAGGGGGGATATGGCTACACCTTC
TRBJ1-2,NA,TRBD1,15,TRBV19,CASSTRQGQTYGYTF,TGTGCCAGTAGTACAAGACAGGGACAGACCTATGGCTACACCTTC
TRBJ1-5,NA,TRBD1,16,TRBV2,CASSATGGTSNQPQHF,TGTGCCAGCAGTGCTACAGGGGGCACGAGCAATCAGCCCCAGCATTTT
TRBJ1-1,NA,NA,14,TRBV10-3,CAIQNDGGRTEAFF,TGTGCCATCCAGAACGATGGAGGACGCACTGAAGCTTTCTTT
TRBJ2-1,NA,TRBD1,20,TRBV10-1,CASRLSFSTAHRGPVGGQFF,TGCGCCAGCAGGCTCTCCTTTTCAACCGCCCACAGGGGCCCCGTTGGGGGACAGTTCTTC
TRBJ1-1,NA,NA,15,TRBV11-2,CASSLGGGGSTEAFF,TGTGCCAGCAGCTTAGGTGGGGGAGGGAGCACTGAAGCTTTCTTT
TRBJ1-1,NA,NA,14,TRBV5-1,CASTPLEGGTEAFF,TGCGCCAGCACCCCCCTTGAAGGGGGCACTGAAGCTTTCTTT
TRBJ2-7,NA,NA,13,TRBV4-3,CASSHRPSYEQYF,TGCGCCAGCAGCCATCGTCCCTCCTACGAGCAGTACTTC
TRBJ2-5,NA,TRBD2,15,TRBV2,CASSEQTSGGETQYF,TGTGCCAGCAGTGAACAAACTAGCGGGGGAGAGACCCAGTACTTC
TRBJ1-3,NA,TRBD1,13,TRBV5-8,CASSGDRGNTIYF,TGTGCCAGCAGCGGGGACAGAGGAAACACCATATATTTT
TRBJ1-2,NA,NA,13,TRBV3-1/TRBV3-2,CASSQGNRRGYTF,TGTGCCAGCAGCCAAGGGAACAGGCGCGGCTACACCTTC
TRBJ1-6,NA,TRBD1,14,TRBV7-2,CASSFGTGNRSLHF,TGTGCCAGCAGCTTTGGGACAGGGAATCGGTCCCTCCACTTT
TRBJ1-5,NA,NA,13,TRBV2,CASRRGSNQPQHF,TGTGCCAGCCGGCGCGGTAGCAATCAGCCCCAGCATTTT
TRBJ2-1,NA,TRBD2,14,TRBV2,CASKPDGEGNEQFF,TGTGCCAGCAAACCCGACGGGGAGGGCAATGAGCAGTTCTTC
TRBJ1-1,NA,NA,11,TRBV28,CASLELTEAFF,TGTGCCAGCCTGGAGCTCACTGAAGCTTTCTTT
TRBJ2-5,NA,TRBD1,18,TRBV6-1,CASSEEILNRGRRETQYF,TGTGCCAGCAGTGAAGAGATCTTAAACAGGGGGCGTAGGGAGACCCAGTACTTC
TRBJ2-3,once,NA,14,TRBV5-1,CASREGGFTDTQYF,TGCGCCAGCAGGGAGGGGGGGTTCACAGATACGCAGTATTTT
TRBJ1-2,NA,NA,11,TRBV3-1/TRBV3-2,CASSQYYGYTF,TGTGCCAGCAGCCAATATTATGGCTACACCTTC
TRBJ2-5,NA,TRBD2,15,TRBV7-2,CASSLERRGGETQYF,TGTGCCAGCAGCTTAGAGAGGCGGGGGGGCGAGACCCAGTACTTC